These T cell receptor beta chains were read from a single sample in a study of shared T cell receptors in the human thymus. Clones were read by immunoSEQ multiplex PCR, and TCRdb kept only the in-frame ones, dropping some. Here the sample spans under 700,000 clones, 70% to 80% being singletons. This same sample was also part of a study on human thymus T cells.

Sequenced sample: thymocytes. Receptor source: a boy under two years old with a congenital heart defect. The CDR3 runs from the conserved cysteine through the conserved F or W. Each record gives: clone size, D gene, V gene, J gene, CDR3 protein, CDR3 DNA. The D gene is left open where the match is weak. Where a row states a size, it is once, few, many or the class of an expanded clone; other rows omit it.

.	.	TRBV7-2	TRBJ2-1	CASSLSQAGDEQFF	TGTGCCAGCAGCTTATCCCAGGCGGGCGATGAGCAGTTCTTC
.	.	TRBV30	TRBJ1-2	CAWSVGPGYGYTF	TGTGCCTGGAGTGTGGGGCCAGGATATGGCTACACCTTC
once	.	TRBV11-2	TRBJ2-7	CASSLAPRLSYEQYF	TGTGCCAGCAGCTTAGCTCCCAGGTTATCCTACGAGCAGTACTTC
.	.	TRBV4-3	TRBJ1-1	CASSQDRDRPAGTEAFF	TGCGCCAGCAGCCAAGATCGGGATCGGCCGGCCGGCACTGAAGCTTTCTTT
.	.	TRBV6-1	TRBJ2-7	CASKHTGAHYEQYF	TGTGCCAGCAAACATACCGGAGCGCACTACGAGCAGTACTTC
few	.	TRBV28	TRBJ2-7	CASSLSHGLGWYF	TGTGCCAGCAGTTTATCCCATGGACTGGGCTGGTACTTC
.	TRBD2	TRBV4-1	TRBJ2-1	CASSQELEGAGGFNEQFF	TGCGCCAGCAGCCAAGAACTAGAAGGAGCGGGAGGGTTCAATGAGCAGTTCTTC
.	TRBD1	TRBV28	TRBJ2-3	CASSSPGTGASTDTQYF	TGTGCCAGCAGTTCCCCCGGGACAGGGGCTAGCACAGATACGCAGTATTTT
.	TRBD2	TRBV6-4	TRBJ2-1	CASSPTSGKVDEQFF	TGTGCCAGCAGCCCGACTAGCGGGAAGGTCGATGAGCAGTTCTTC
.	TRBD2	TRBV30	TRBJ2-7	CAWSVRGLAGGTSSYEQYF	TGTGCCTGGAGTGTACGGGGTCTAGCGGGAGGGACCAGCTCCTACGAGCAGTACTTC
few	TRBD1	TRBV7-9	TRBJ2-7	CASSLPPPGQGAWEQYF	TGTGCCAGCAGCTTACCCCCACCGGGACAGGGGGCTTGGGAGCAGTACTTC
.	TRBD1	TRBV19	TRBJ1-5	CASSSLGTGDRNSNQPQHF	TGTGCCAGTAGTAGCCTTGGGACAGGGGACCGAAATAGCAATCAGCCCCAGCATTTT
once	.	TRBV15	TRBJ2-2	CATPDFNTGELFF	TGTGCCACTCCAGACTTCAACACCGGGGAGCTGTTTTTT